Sequencing of this T cell receptor (beta chain) was carried out in a study of a mutant IDH1 vaccine in newly diagnosed glioma. Across the whole study: The treated group averaged about 41 years old and was about 60% male, roughly 40% female. Earlier care involved radiotherapy, temozolomide, or both, and the majority received both. Overall study findings and caveats: There were vaccine-induced immune responses in 85% to 95% of the patients.

With regard to this clone: Its specificity is unknown.

The time point was: baseline, week 1 (first vaccination visit). Treatment meaning: pre-vaccination baseline after standard-of-care therapy. The donors had new WHO grade 3 or 4 astrocytomas; these were IDH1-mutant and ATRX-lost. CDR1 SGHRS and CDR2 YFSETQ come from the germline V gene. V dropped 5 bases and J dropped 5 bases, with 20 bases sitting between them. The length of the CDR3 is 16 residues. Sequencing used immunoSEQ multiplex PCR; TCRdb keeps in-frame clones, though not all of them. The repertoire consists of about 50,000 clones, with 70% to 90% occurring once and the leading ten covering roughly 2.4%.

Material: PBMCs, obtained from a glioma patient treated with radiotherapy, temozolomide or both. The chain employs TRBV5-1 and TRBJ1-5; no reliable D call. The sequence was obtained from a man aged 40-50 years with glioma. CDR3 DNA sequence: TGCGCCAGCAGACTCCCCCGACGGTCCCAGGATCAGCCCCAGCATTTT. This translates into CASRLPRRSQDQPQHF.